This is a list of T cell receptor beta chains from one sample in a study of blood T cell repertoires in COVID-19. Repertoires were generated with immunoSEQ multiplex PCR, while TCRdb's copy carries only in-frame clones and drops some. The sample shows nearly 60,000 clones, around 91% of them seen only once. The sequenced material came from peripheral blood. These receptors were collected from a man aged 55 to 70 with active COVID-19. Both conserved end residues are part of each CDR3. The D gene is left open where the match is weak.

cdr3_aa: CASDSGGLSNQPQHF; v_call: TRBV28; d_call: NA
cdr3_aa: CASSFTRHLYEQYF; v_call: TRBV28; d_call: NA
cdr3_aa: CASSLAKNIQYF; v_call: TRBV12-3/TRBV12-4; d_call: NA
cdr3_aa: CASSQDVGRGLSSEQFF; v_call: TRBV4-3; d_call: TRBD1
cdr3_aa: CAISVGDRGFGYTF; v_call: TRBV10-3; d_call: TRBD1
cdr3_aa: CASSTSTSGRRSYNEQFF; v_call: TRBV9; d_call: TRBD2
cdr3_aa: CASSERWDRLNMNTGELFF; v_call: TRBV5-1; d_call: TRBD1
cdr3_aa: CASSQHPWVGGVRTEAFF; v_call: TRBV4-1; d_call: NA
cdr3_aa: CASSLDPQTSIQYF; v_call: TRBV5-1; d_call: NA
cdr3_aa: CASSLTSGTANYEQYF; v_call: TRBV5-8; d_call: TRBD1
cdr3_aa: CSVGERGISTDTQYF; v_call: TRBV29-1; d_call: TRBD2
cdr3_aa: CSASKETFYNEQFF; v_call: TRBV20-1; d_call: NA
cdr3_aa: CASSYRSGNEQFF; v_call: TRBV6-6; d_call: NA
cdr3_aa: CASSRRVESPLHF; v_call: TRBV14; d_call: NA
cdr3_aa: CASSQDSSEQFF; v_call: TRBV4-2; d_call: NA
cdr3_aa: CASSQAGPDTQYF; v_call: TRBV4-3; d_call: NA
cdr3_aa: CASREGLARVYEQFF; v_call: TRBV2; d_call: TRBD2
cdr3_aa: CASSPGTFSSGNTIYF; v_call: TRBV5-1; d_call: NA
cdr3_aa: CAIRVNAATGTGELFF; v_call: TRBV10-3; d_call: NA
cdr3_aa: CASQGSETQYF; v_call: TRBV2; d_call: NA
cdr3_aa: CASSLNSYGYTF; v_call: TRBV16; d_call: NA
cdr3_aa: CASGGNTRYEQYF; v_call: TRBV2; d_call: NA
cdr3_aa: CASRPGGRGLEETQYF; v_call: TRBV7-2; d_call: NA
cdr3_aa: CASSRTGTNTEAFF; v_call: TRBV3-1/TRBV3-2; d_call: TRBD1
cdr3_aa: CATSRDRLLGEGGEKLFF; v_call: TRBV15; d_call: NA
cdr3_aa: CASPRGTGRWNQPQHF; v_call: TRBV23-1; d_call: TRBD1
cdr3_aa: CASSLRRERYEQYF; v_call: TRBV27; d_call: TRBD2
cdr3_aa: CASSIQGLGYTF; v_call: TRBV5-1; d_call: TRBD1
cdr3_aa: CASSKGLAVSYEQYF; v_call: TRBV5-6; d_call: TRBD2